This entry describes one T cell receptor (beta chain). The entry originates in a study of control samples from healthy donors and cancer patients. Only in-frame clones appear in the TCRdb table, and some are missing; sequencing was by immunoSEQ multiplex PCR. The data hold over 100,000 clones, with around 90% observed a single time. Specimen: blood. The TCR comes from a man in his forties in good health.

CDR3 amino acids: CASSIAVGGTGTDTQYF. The CDR3 DNA reads as TGTGCCAGTAGTATAGCTGTCGGGGGGACCGGTACAGATACGCAGTATTTT. J is TRBJ2-3 and V is TRBV19; TRBD2 agrees at 7 bases. Looked up from germline, CDR1 is LNHDA and CDR2 is SQIVND (reference sequence). After removal of 1 base from V and 3 bases from J, the junction contained 10 bases not matched to a gene. The CDR3 has 17 amino acids. The complete variable domain, with remaining parts taken from reference TRBV19 and TRBJ2-3, reads DGGITQSPKYLFRKEGQNVTLSCEQNLNHDAMYWYRQDPGQGLRLIYYSQIVNDFQKGDIAEGYSVSREKKESFPLTVTSAQKNPTAFYLCASSIAVGGTGTDTQYFGPGTRLTVL.